This T cell receptor (beta chain) was recovered during a study of control samples from healthy donors and cancer patients. Assay: immunoSEQ multiplex PCR; the TCRdb copy retains only in-frame clones and omits some. The sample holds approximately 40,000 clones; around 83% are singletons and the top ten take 20% to 25%. This clone was observed a single time. Trimming stripped 1 base from V and 3 bases from J, with 16 bases between. Germline CDR1 and CDR2: SGHDT and YYEEEE. The CDR3 sequence is 16 residues long. This sequence joins TRBV5-6 and TRBJ1-1; possible D gene TRBD1, 6 bases. Sequences were obtained from PBMCs. The receptor was isolated from an older woman with lung cancer. CDR3 coding DNA: TGTGCCAGCAGCTTGATCCAGGGACAAATGTACACTGAAGCTTTCTTT. Translation: CASSLIQGQMYTEAFF. Combining the CDR3 with reference TRBV5-6 and TRBJ1-1 gives the whole variable domain DAGVTQSPTHLIKTRGQQVTLRCSPKSGHDTVSWYQQALGQGPQFIFQYYEEEERQRGNFPDRFSGHQFPNYSSELNVNALLLGDSALYLCASSLIQGQMYTEAFFGQGTRLTVV.